The rows below give T cell receptor beta chains drawn from one sample of a study of OX40 agonist ivuxolimab in advanced cancers. Measured with immunoSEQ multiplex PCR; TCRdb has only the in-frame clones, and not every one. The sample gives about 48,000 clones, over 80% of which show up once; over 1% is in the top ten. Specimen: CD4+ or CD8+ T cells sorted from blood, collected in a trial of the OX40 agonist ivuxolimab. Every receptor here comes from an adult with an advanced solid tumor such as melanoma, head and neck, liver or kidney cancer. CDR3s include the opening cysteine and the closing phenylalanine or tryptophan. D genes are given only for firm matches. Where a row states a size, it is once, few, many or the class of an expanded clone; other rows omit it.

v_call,j_call,d_call,clone_size,cdr3_aa,cdr3_nt
TRBV2,TRBJ1-1,TRBD1,few,CASSEGQGVGEAFF,TGTGCCAGCAGTGAGGGCCAGGGGGTGGGTGAAGCTTTCTTT
TRBV25-1,TRBJ2-5,NA,NA,CASSEFVGTGETQYF,TGTGCCAGCAGTGAATTCGTGGGGACCGGAGAGACCCAGTACTTC
TRBV5-6,TRBJ1-3,NA,once,CASSLSGNTIYF,TGTGCCAGCAGCTTGTCTGGAAACACCATATATTTT
TRBV6-1,TRBJ2-3,NA,NA,CASSEALPDTQYF,TGTGCCAGCAGTGAAGCTCTACCAGATACGCAGTATTTT
TRBV2,TRBJ1-2,NA,NA,CASSLGGGYTF,TGTGCCAGCAGCTTAGGGGGTGGCTACACCTTC
TRBV6-5,TRBJ1-4,TRBD1,NA,CASSYGTGRNEKLFF,TGTGCCAGCAGTTACGGGACAGGACGTAATGAAAAACTGTTTTTT
TRBV7-2,TRBJ1-5,NA,NA,CASSLEGLRNQPQHF,TGTGCCAGCAGCTTAGAGGGTCTGAGGAATCAGCCCCAGCATTTT
TRBV5-1,TRBJ1-5,NA,NA,CASSEVGGNQPQHF,TGCGCCAGCAGCGAGGTTGGGGGGAATCAGCCCCAGCATTTT
TRBV5-4,TRBJ1-2,NA,NA,CASSFGQRSYGYTF,TGTGCCAGCAGCTTTGGACAGAGAAGCTATGGCTACACCTTC
TRBV7-2,TRBJ2-1,NA,NA,CASSPFGTGKGEQFF,TGTGCCAGCAGCCCCTTTGGTACAGGGAAAGGGGAGCAGTTCTTC
TRBV21-1,TRBJ1-1,NA,NA,CASRETENTEAFF,TGTGCCAGCAGGGAGACAGAGAACACTGAAGCTTTCTTT
TRBV6-5,TRBJ2-1,TRBD1,once,CASSYSGTGGDNEQFF,TGTGCCAGCAGTTACTCGGGGACAGGGGGGGACAATGAGCAGTTCTTC
TRBV11-1,TRBJ2-5,TRBD1,NA,CASSLAPGGETQYF,TGTGCCAGCAGCTTAGCCCCAGGGGGAGAGACCCAGTACTTC
TRBV25-1,TRBJ2-2,NA,NA,CASSGVASRVGELFF,TGTGCCAGCAGTGGCGTCGCCAGCAGGGTGGGGGAGCTGTTTTTT
TRBV6-6,TRBJ1-6,TRBD1,NA,CASSLQGWDSPLHF,TGTGCCAGCAGTTTACAGGGGTGGGATTCACCCCTCCACTTT
TRBV7-9,TRBJ1-1,NA,few,CASSRRTANTEAFF,TGTGCCAGCAGCCGGAGGACGGCGAACACTGAAGCTTTCTTT
TRBV6-5,TRBJ1-1,TRBD1,NA,CASSSAGGGKAFF,TGTGCCAGCAGTTCAGCAGGGGGGGGTAAGGCTTTCTTT
TRBV9,TRBJ1-2,NA,few,CASSAGLGYGYTF,TGTGCCAGCAGCGCAGGGTTGGGCTATGGCTACACCTTC
TRBV29-1,TRBJ2-3,NA,NA,CSGTRTDTQYF,TGCAGCGGGACGCGGACAGATACGCAGTATTTT
TRBV2,TRBJ2-7,NA,NA,CASRENYEQYF,TGTGCCAGCAGAGAGAATTACGAGCAGTACTTC
TRBV7-2,TRBJ2-7,TRBD2,NA,CAIQAGPTYEQYF,TGTGCCATCCAAGCGGGGCCGACCTACGAGCAGTACTTC
TRBV5-6,TRBJ2-7,NA,NA,CASSPGRVSSYEQYF,TGTGCCAGCAGCCCCGGTCGGGTATCCTCCTACGAGCAGTACTTC
TRBV7-2,TRBJ2-7,TRBD1,NA,CASSLASSGQVEYEQYF,TGTGCCAGCAGCTTAGCGTCCTCGGGACAGGTAGAATACGAGCAGTACTTC
TRBV21-1,TRBJ1-1,NA,NA,CASSKVGVYKGHLNTEAFF,TGTGCCAGCAGCAAAGTGGGCGTTTACAAGGGGCACCTGAACACTGAAGCTTTCTTT
TRBV5-1,TRBJ2-1,NA,NA,CASSPTGANDEQFF,TGCGCCAGCAGCCCGACGGGAGCTAACGATGAGCAGTTCTTC
TRBV11-2,TRBJ2-7,NA,NA,CASTPPGTPLSYEQYF,TGTGCCAGCACACCGCCGGGAACTCCCCTATCCTACGAGCAGTACTTC
TRBV6-6,TRBJ2-5,TRBD2,NA,CASSYTSGGGETQYF,TGTGCCAGCAGCTATACTAGCGGGGGGGGAGAGACCCAGTACTTC
TRBV7-2,TRBJ2-3,TRBD2,NA,CASSFSGGNTDTQYF,TGTGCCAGCAGTTTTAGCGGGGGGAACACAGATACGCAGTATTTT
TRBV5-4,TRBJ2-5,NA,NA,CASSFASRGLRETQYF,TGTGCCAGCAGCTTCGCTTCTCGGGGCCTAAGGGAGACCCAGTACTTC
TRBV7-2,TRBJ2-5,TRBD2,few,CASGGVVETQYF,TGTGCCAGCGGGGGGGTCGTAGAGACCCAGTACTTC
TRBV7-3,TRBJ2-7,NA,NA,CASSKGPSYEQYF,TGTGCCAGCAGTAAGGGACCGTCCTACGAGCAGTACTTC
TRBV19,TRBJ1-5,TRBD1,NA,CASNPRTGGNQPQHF,TGTGCCAGTAACCCCCGGACAGGGGGGAATCAGCCCCAGCATTTT
TRBV7-2,TRBJ2-4,TRBD1,NA,CASSFQAGSRTGAKNIQYF,TGTGCCAGCAGCTTCCAAGCCGGATCCAGGACAGGAGCCAAAAACATTCAGTACTTC
TRBV11-2,TRBJ2-5,TRBD2,few,CASSRGLAGGLETQYF,TGTGCCAGCAGCCGTGGACTAGCGGGGGGTCTGGAGACCCAGTACTTC
TRBV7-3,TRBJ1-2,NA,few,CASTGAAGYGYTF,TGTGCCAGCACCGGGGCGGCGGGGTATGGCTACACCTTC
TRBV30,TRBJ1-6,NA,NA,CAWGLGFTSPLHF,TGTGCCTGGGGCCTAGGGTTCACTTCACCCCTCCACTTT
TRBV11-3,TRBJ1-6,TRBD1,NA,CASSWDSNSPLHF,TGTGCCAGCAGCTGGGACAGCAATTCACCCCTCCACTTT